These 31 T cell receptor beta chains came from one sample sequenced in a study of T cells after yellow fever vaccination. MiXCR, run by TCRdb on the 5' RACE reads, gives a single entry per CDR3 protein. This table holds approximately 330,000 distinct CDR3 sequences, around 13% found once. The source was CD4+ T cells sorted from PBMCs, collected 15 days after the yellow fever booster vaccination. Receptor source: a man aged 18 to 30 who received the YFV17D yellow fever vaccine.

The chain recombines TRBV7-9 with TRBJ1-1; 7 nucleotides match TRBD1. The V and J ends lost 5 bases and 4 bases, in that order; junction bases with no gene match: 7. Germline V gene data show CDR1 as SEHNR and CDR2 as FQNEAQ (reference sequence). The CDR3 totals 14 residues. This CDR3 is CASSPGDSFTEAFF. Here the CDR3 DNA reads TGTGCCAGCAGCCCAGGGGACAGCTTCACTGAAGCTTTCTTT.

The chain links TRBV18 to TRBJ2-5; D call uncertain. The CDR3 is made up of 15 amino acids. V lost 1 base and J lost 2, with 11 bases in between. From germline, CDR1 is KGHSH and CDR2 LQKENI. The CDR3 region has the DNA TGTGCCAGCTCACCACAAAGGACCCAACAAGAGACCCAGTACTTC. It encodes CASSPQRTQQETQYF.

The gene calls are TRBV7-2 and TRBJ1-2, with D tentatively TRBD1 (5 bases). CDR1 is SGHTA, CDR2 FQGNSA, per germline. The CDR3 has 15 amino acids. The ends were cut back, 1 base at V and 1 base at J, with 10 bases in the middle. The CDR3 sequence is CASSLDQGFNYGYTF. For the CDR3, the DNA is TGTGCCAGCAGCTTAGATCAGGGTTTTAACTATGGCTACACCTTC. Using reference TRBV7-2 and TRBJ1-2 for the parts outside the CDR3, the full variable domain is GAGVSQSPSNKVTEKGKDVELRCDPISGHTALYWYRQSLGQGLEFLIYFQGNSAPDKSGLPSDRFSAERTGGSVSTLTIQRTQQEDSAVYLCASSLDQGFNYGYTFGSGTRLTVV.

This rearrangement joins TRBV7-9 to TRBJ1-1; unclear D gene. This CDR3 has 14 residues. The germline V gene encodes CDR1 SEHNR and CDR2 FQNEAQ (reference sequence). With 3 bases removed from V and 1 base from J, the gap between germline ends came to 9 bases. The CDR3 here is CASSLVKPNTEAFF. The CDR3 DNA sequence: TGTGCCAGCAGCTTGGTGAAACCGAACACTGAAGCTTTCTTT.

The genes are TRBV12-3 or TRBV12-4 and TRBJ1-5; D not resolved. The CDR3 is 12 residues long. V lost 6 bases and J 3 bases, leaving 6 bases between the germline ends. The DNA of the CDR3 is TGTGCCAGCAGCCCCAACAATCAGCCCCAGCATTTT. Translated: CASSPNNQPQHF.

This clonotype was observed a handful of times. V usage is TRBV7-9 and J usage is TRBJ2-7; D is ambiguous. Trimming took 8 bases from V and 3 from J, leaving 11 bases between them. Per germline, CDR1 SEHNR and CDR2 FQNEAQ (reference sequence). This CDR3 is 12 amino acids long. CDR3 bases: TGTGCCAGCGAGGCGGAAAGCTACGAGCAGTACGTC. Residues: CASEAESYEQYV.

The V and J genes are TRBV12-3 or TRBV12-4 and TRBJ1-1; no firm D call. Trimming took off 3 bases at V and 0 bases at J, with 11 bases between the two ends. The CDR3 is 15 residues long. CDR3 sequence (DNA): TGTGCCAGCAGTTTGTCTCTAGTGATGAACACTGAAGCTTTCTTT. Translation: CASSLSLVMNTEAFF.

The chain couples TRBV4-3 to TRBJ2-7; 8 bases align to TRBD1. The CDR3 is made up of 15 amino acids. V was pared by 9 bases and J by 3 bases, with 13 bases of the junction left unmatched. Germline CDR1 LGHNA, CDR2 YSLEER. The CDR3 here is CARPYGGQAYYEQYV. CDR3 sequence (DNA): TGCGCCAGACCTTACGGGGGACAGGCTTACTACGAGCAGTACGTC.

This chain connects TRBV7-2 to TRBJ2-7; 9 nucleotides line up with TRBD1. This CDR3 comprises 12 residues. J gave up 6 bases and V 5 bases, and 2 bases lay outside the gene matches. CDR1 SGHTA and CDR2 FQGNSA come from the germline V gene. The CDR3 region is CASSRTGAEQYV. CDR3 sequence (DNA): TGTGCCAGCAGCCGGACAGGGGCCGAGCAGTACGTC.

This sequence joins TRBV11-2 and TRBJ2-2; D unclear. There are 15 residues in the CDR3. Trimming pared 3 bases from V and 1 base from J, leaving 9 bases between. Germline-derived CDR1 and CDR2 are SGHAT and FQNNGV. The CDR3 is CASSFRGGNTGELFF. As DNA, the CDR3 is TGTGCCAGCAGCTTCCGCGGTGGGAACACCGGGGAGCTGTTTTTT.

In its sample, this clonotype was seen a few times. J is TRBJ1-1 and V is TRBV14; D ambiguous. With 1 base removed from V and 11 bases from J, the gap between germline ends came to 14 bases. The CDR3 consists of 13 residues. CDR1 is SGHDN and CDR2 is FVKESK in the germline V gene. This chain's CDR3 is CASSQVPGSRAFF. The DNA for the CDR3 is TGTGCCAGCAGCCAAGTACCGGGGTCTAGGGCTTTCTTT.

This clonotype has more than one count but fewer than ten. This sequence joins TRBV7-3 and TRBJ1-1; 8 bases fit TRBD1. This CDR3 spans 13 amino acids. Germline assignment: CDR1 SGHTA and CDR2 FQGTGA. The V segment lost 5 bases and the J segment 8 bases; nucleotides outside the gene matches: 7. The CDR3 sequence: CASSPTTGDEAFF. The CDR3 DNA is TGTGCCAGCAGCCCGACGACAGGGGACGAAGCTTTCTTT.

The J gene is TRBJ2-3, the V gene TRBV7-2; TRBD1 might be the D (6 bases). Trimming cost V 8 bases and J 1 base, with 16 bases left between them. This CDR3 has 15 amino acids. Germline V gene lookup returns CDR1 SGHTA and CDR2 FQGNSA. CDR3 DNA sequence: TGTGCCAGCCTCCCCCCCCCAGGGGGCACAGATACGCAGTATTTT. Translation: CASLPPPGGTDTQYF.

The CDR3 is CASSLEAGGRTDTQYF. CDR3 coding DNA: TGCGCCAGCAGCTTGGAAGCGGGGGGGCGGACAGATACGCAGTATTTT. This chain uses TRBV5-1 with TRBJ2-3; TRBD2 aligns across 10 bases. Losses at the gene ends were 0 bases for V and 3 bases for J; bases not matched to a gene: 4. This CDR3 is 16 amino acids long. Germline-derived CDR1 and CDR2 are SGHRS and YFSETQ.

This clonotype occurred a few times. CDR3 sequence: CASSISGGEGRYEQYV. In DNA, the CDR3 is TGTGCCAGCAGCATTAGCGGGGGAGAAGGACGCTACGAGCAGTACGTC. This chain joins TRBV6-9 and TRBJ2-7; 9 bases agree with TRBD2. Germline-derived CDR1 and CDR2 are MNHGY and SVAAGI. The ends lost 6 bases at V and 3 bases at J; junction bases unmatched: 12. The CDR3 totals 16 residues.

The chain carries TRBV12-3 or TRBV12-4 and TRBJ1-4, with D possibly matching TRBD1 (5 bases). Between the trimmed V and J ends, which lost 6 bases and 8 bases, there was a span of 16 bases. This CDR3 comprises 14 residues. CDR3 sequence: CASSPGSLGEKLFF. For the CDR3, the DNA is TGTGCCAGCAGCCCAGGGTCTCTGGGGGAAAAACTGTTTTTT.

The table lists this clonotype with a few counts. This chain uses TRBV6-1 with TRBJ2-7, with D possibly TRBD2 on 5 matching bases. CDR3 length: 15 residues. Germline CDR1 MNHNS, CDR2 SASEGT. V was pared by 5 bases and J by 3 bases, with 17 bases between. The CDR3 nucleotides read TGTGCCAGCAGTCCCCGCGGGCCGGGAAGCTACGAGCAGTACTTC. Protein product: CASSPRGPGSYEQYF.

This clonotype occurred many times. The chain uses TRBV5-5 and TRBJ2-1, with 8 bases that match TRBD2. Unmatched junction bases numbered 10, after V lost 4 bases and J lost 1 base. The germline V gene encodes CDR1 SGHKS and CDR2 YYEKEE (reference sequence). The length of the CDR3 is 17 residues. The CDR3: CASSTSTGGASYNEQFF. CDR3 coding DNA: TGTGCCAGCAGCACCTCGACCGGGGGGGCGTCCTACAATGAGCAGTTCTTC.

This clonotype was picked up a small number of times. This chain connects TRBV12-3 or TRBV12-4 to TRBJ1-4; no clear D gene. The V end was cut by 3 bases, the J end by 7 bases, with 21 bases between. The CDR3 covers 17 residues. This CDR3 is CASSFRAPGSVGEKLFF. Here the CDR3 DNA reads TGTGCCAGCAGTTTCAGAGCCCCGGGGTCAGTCGGTGAAAAACTGTTTTTT.

The chain carries TRBV7-2 and TRBJ2-2, with D tentatively TRBD2 (5 bases). The CDR3 is 13 residues long. V lost 4 bases and J 4 bases, leaving 7 bases between the germline ends. From germline, CDR1 is SGHTA and CDR2 FQGNSA. CDR3 DNA sequence: TGTGCCAGCAGCTCGAGGGTCACCGGGGAGCTGTTTTTT. Its protein product is CASSSRVTGELFF.

This clonotype was found many times. The genes are TRBV6-5 and TRBJ2-5, with a weak D call TRBD2 (5 bases). Trimming cost V 6 bases and J 3 bases, with 8 bases left between them. Germline values: CDR1 MNHEY, CDR2 SVGAGI. This CDR3 contains 12 residues. CDR3 sequence (DNA): TGTGCCAGCAGGGTGGGAGAAGAGACCCAGTACTTC. This codes for CASRVGEETQYF.

The V call is TRBV10-2, the J call TRBJ2-7, with 8 bases identical to TRBD1. CDR3 length: 14 amino acids. The germline gives CDR1 WSHSY, CDR2 SAAADI. V was clipped by 3 bases and J by 7 bases; unmatched bases: 8. The CDR3 protein is CASSDQGAVWEQYF. The DNA of the CDR3 is TGCGCCAGCAGTGATCAGGGGGCGGTTTGGGAGCAGTACTTC.

The V call is TRBV7-8, the J call TRBJ1-3; 7 bases fit TRBD1. The V gene end was trimmed by 3 bases and the J gene end by 0 bases; junction bases not matched to a gene: 8. The CDR3 is 17 amino acids. The germline gives CDR1 SGHVS, CDR2 FQNEAQ. CDR3 sequence: CASSFYLDRNSGNTIYF. The CDR3 DNA is TGTGCCAGCAGCTTCTACCTGGACAGGAACTCTGGAAACACCATATATTTT.

The chain employs TRBV27 and TRBJ2-7; no firm D call. The CDR3 loop spans 15 amino acids. V was trimmed by 7 bases and J by 4 bases, leaving 20 bases between them. Germline assignment: CDR1 MNHEY and CDR2 SMNVEV (reference sequence). The CDR3 is CASTAPEAGWYEQYV. CDR3 DNA: TGTGCCAGCACCGCCCCAGAGGCCGGCTGGTACGAGCAGTACGTC.

The V and J genes are TRBV20-1 and TRBJ1-2; weak D call: TRBD1 (6 bases). The germline V and J ends were trimmed by 0 bases and 8 bases, with 25 bases remaining between them. The V gene's germline CDR1 is DFQATT and CDR2 SNEGSKA (reference sequence). The CDR3 loop spans 17 amino acids. In nucleotides, the CDR3 is TGCAGTGCTAGAGATCAAGGCAGGGGATTGGGTTATAACGGCTACACCTTC. Encoded protein: CSARDQGRGLGYNGYTF.

This clonotype came up a few times. V and J are TRBV7-2 and TRBJ2-5; possibly TRBD2 for D (7 bases). The CDR3 length is 14 residues. Germline CDR1 reads SGHTA; CDR2 reads FQGNSA. Trimming removed 5 bases at V and 4 bases at J, with 14 bases between. CDR3 sequence: CASSGRGAVETQYF. CDR3 DNA sequence: TGTGCCAGCAGCGGCCGGGGGGCGGTAGAGACCCAGTACTTC.

Ten or more counts support this clonotype. The chain couples TRBV12-3 or TRBV12-4 to TRBJ1-1; D gene uncertain. CDR3 size: 13 residues. V gave up 5 bases and J gave up 0 bases, with 7 bases separating them. In DNA, the CDR3 is TGTGCCAGCAGTCCCCAGATGAACACTGAAGCTTTCTTT. Translation: CASSPQMNTEAFF.

This clonotype was observed a handful of times. The chain links TRBV30 to TRBJ1-4; a weak D match, TRBD1 (5 bases). This CDR3 has 15 residues. Between the trimmed V and J ends, which lost 2 bases and 2 bases, there was a span of 12 bases. Germline V gives CDR1 GTSNPN, CDR2 SVGIG (reference sequence). The CDR3 bases are TGTGCCTGGAGTCCCGGGACGGTTACTAATGAAAAACTGTTTTTT. Translated: CAWSPGTVTNEKLFF.

This clonotype was seen only a few times. The rearrangement links TRBV5-6 to TRBJ2-7; either TRBD1 or TRBD2 may supply D (5 bases each). The CDR3 is made up of 17 amino acids. The V end lost 3 bases, the J end lost 0 bases, and 19 bases lay between the germline ends. CDR1 and CDR2 from the germline V gene are SGHDT and YYEEEE. CDR3 nucleotides: TGTGCCAGCAGCTGGGGGACGGTGACTACTAGCTCCTACGAGCAGTACTTC. Its protein product is CASSWGTVTTSSYEQYF. The variable domain in full, with the rest retrieved from reference TRBV5-6 and TRBJ2-7, is DAGVTQSPTHLIKTRGQQVTLRCSPKSGHDTVSWYQQALGQGPQFIFQYYEEEERQRGNFPDRFSGHQFPNYSSELNVNALLLGDSALYLCASSWGTVTTSSYEQYFGPGTRLTVT.

There are a few counts of this clonotype. V and J are TRBV7-2 and TRBJ1-6; D remains unclear. Germline CDR1 is SGHTA and CDR2 is FQGNSA. The CDR3 extends over 13 amino acids. Trimming pared 1 base from V and 9 bases from J, leaving 7 bases between. Here the CDR3 reads CASSLVGRSPLHF. CDR3 bases: TGTGCCAGCAGCTTAGTAGGGCGTTCACCCCTCCACTTT.

This chain links TRBV5-1 with TRBJ2-1, with 15 positions matching TRBD2. The ends lost 4 bases at V and 4 bases at J; junction bases unmatched: 9. CDR3 length: 18 residues. The germline V gene encodes CDR1 SGHRS and CDR2 YFSETQ. The CDR3 spells CASSIRTSGGAAYNEQFF. The CDR3 bases are TGCGCCAGCAGCATCCGGACTAGCGGGGGGGCCGCGTACAATGAGCAGTTCTTC. The full variable domain, in which reference TRBV5-1 and TRBJ2-1 provide the parts outside the CDR3, is KAGVTQTPRYLIKTRGQQVTLSCSPISGHRSVSWYQQTPGQGLQFLFEYFSETQRNKGNFPGRFSGRQFSNSRSEMNVSTLELGDSALYLCASSIRTSGGAAYNEQFFGPGTRLTVL.